The 20 T cell receptor beta chains given below trace back to one sample, sequenced in a study of PD-1 blockade in classical Hodgkin lymphoma. TCRdb keeps only in-frame clones here, not all; method: immunoSEQ multiplex PCR. Among 10,000 or so clones listed, around nine tenths were seen once. Time point meaning: cycle 4 day 1 (C4D1), after 6 weeks of nivolumab. Every patient experienced relapse after autologous stem cell transplantation, and brentuximab vedotin exposure varied. The sequenced sample was peripheral blood mononuclear cells (PBMCs), obtained before the fourth cycle of nivolumab. Source of these receptors: a human donor with classical Hodgkin lymphoma.

The V call is TRBV29-1, the J call TRBJ2-7; 8 bases are a match to TRBD1. Germline trimming cut 0 bases from V and 3 bases from J; bases unmatched to any gene: 7. The CDR3 is 15 residues long. From germline, CDR1 is SQVTM and CDR2 ANQGSEA. The CDR3 DNA reads as TGCAGCGTTGAAGAAGGACAGGGATGGTTCTACGAGCAGTACTTC. Translated: CSVEEGQGWFYEQYF.

V and J are TRBV11-2 and TRBJ1-6, with unresolved D. CDR1 is SGHAT and CDR2 is FQNNGV in the germline V gene. Between the trimmed V and J ends, which lost 1 base and 3 bases, there was a span of 7 bases. CDR3 length: 15 residues. The CDR3 DNA reads as TGTGCCAGCAGCTTAGGGCAATTCTATAATTCACCCCTCCACTTT. Amino acids: CASSLGQFYNSPLHF.

The chain has TRBV7-3 and TRBJ1-1; D unclear. V dropped 5 bases and J dropped 5 bases, with 27 bases sitting between them. Germline V gene lookup returns CDR1 SGHTA and CDR2 FQGTGA. The CDR3 runs 18 residues. CDR3 in amino acids: CASSPQRGSSGTPTEAFF. CDR3 nucleotides: TGTGCCAGCAGCCCCCAGCGTGGCTCTTCGGGAACCCCTACTGAAGCTTTCTTT.

V usage is TRBV5-1 and J usage is TRBJ1-2; 9 bases map to TRBD1. The length of the CDR3 is 13 residues. The J segment lost 12 bases and the V segment lost 3 bases, leaving 9 bases of the junction unmatched. The germline gives CDR1 SGHRS, CDR2 YFSETQ. CDR3 in amino acids: CASSSPGQGIHTF. In DNA, the CDR3 is TGCGCCAGCAGCTCGCCGGGACAGGGTATCCACACCTTC.

The chain combines TRBV9 with TRBJ2-3, with TRBD2 identical over 9 bases. CDR1 is SGDLS, CDR2 YYNGEE, per germline. The CDR3 is 16 residues long. Trimming at V came to 4 bases and at J to 4 bases, leaving 10 bases not matched to a gene. CDR3 sequence: CASSPRGGGGADTQYF. In nucleotides, the CDR3 is TGTGCCAGCAGCCCCCGCGGCGGGGGGGGCGCAGATACGCAGTATTTT.

This clone occurred once. V and J are TRBV2 and TRBJ1-1, with 7 positions matching TRBD1. Trimming at V came to 6 bases and at J to 1 base, leaving 5 bases not matched to a gene. Germline lookup yields CDR1 SNHLY and CDR2 FYNNEI. This CDR3 contains 14 residues. The CDR3 loop is CASRQGFGNTEAFF. DNA for the CDR3: TGTGCCAGCAGACAGGGGTTCGGGAACACTGAAGCTTTCTTT.

The rearrangement links TRBV9 to TRBJ1-1, with D hard to call. The germline V gene has CDR1 SGDLS and CDR2 YYNGEE. The CDR3 loop spans 13 amino acids. V was pared by 3 bases and J by 0 bases, with 6 bases between. The CDR3 sequence: CASSGDLNTEAFF. The CDR3, as DNA: TGTGCCAGCAGCGGGGATTTGAACACTGAAGCTTTCTTT.

This chain uses TRBV4-1 with TRBJ1-1; possibly TRBD1 for D (6 bases). Germline lookup yields CDR1 MGHRA and CDR2 YSYEKL. V was pared by 4 bases and J by 4 bases, with 22 bases between. The CDR3 is 17 residues long. Here the CDR3 reads CASSRQDFRGVSTEAFF. The CDR3, as DNA: TGCGCCAGCAGCCGCCAGGATTTCAGGGGAGTGTCCACTGAAGCTTTCTTT.

V is TRBV10-3 and J is TRBJ2-5; D unclear. Germline CDR1 reads ENHRY; CDR2 reads SYGVKD. CDR3 length equals 13 residues. V was clipped by 6 bases and J by 2 bases, with 10 bases between them. DNA of the CDR3: TGTGCCATCAGCGGCCAACCTCAAGAGACCCAGTACTTC. The encoded protein is CAISGQPQETQYF.

The rearrangement joins TRBV28 to TRBJ2-5; 10 bases fit TRBD1. The CDR3 covers 14 residues. The ends lost 3 bases at V and 7 bases at J; junction bases unmatched: 5. Germline V CDR1 and CDR2: MDHEN, SYDVKM. The DNA of the CDR3 is TGTGCCAGCAGTTTTGAGGACAGGGGGTGGACCCAGTACTTC. Translated, it gives CASSFEDRGWTQYF.

J is TRBJ2-7 and V is TRBV7-2; 8 bases map to TRBD1. The CDR3 is 17 amino acids. V shed 3 bases and J 0 bases; nucleotides not matched to a gene: 10. CDR1 and CDR2 from the germline V gene are SGHTA and FQGNSA. In DNA form, the CDR3 reads TGTGCCAGCAGCTTTACCTTACCAGGGGGCCCCTCCTACGAGCAGTACTTC. Protein sequence: CASSFTLPGGPSYEQYF.

The chain joins TRBV6-5 to TRBJ1-2, with TRBD1 as a possible D gene (6 bases). The CDR3 spans 14 residues. The germline CDR1 and CDR2 sequences are MNHEY and SVGAGI. Trimming removed 2 bases at V and 4 bases at J, with 11 bases between. The CDR3 nucleotides read TGTGCCAGCAGTTACCAGGGGACGGGCTATGGCTACACCTTC. This translates into CASSYQGTGYGYTF.

This clone was recorded only once. The V call is TRBV27, the J call TRBJ2-7; unclear D gene. The CDR3 is 14 amino acids. Germline V gene data show CDR1 as MNHEY and CDR2 as SMNVEV (reference sequence). Trimming left V 5 bases short and J 5 bases short, with 16 bases between. CDR3 sequence (DNA): TGTGCCAGCAGTCCCCTCGGCAGATCCCACGAGCAGTACTTC. It specifies CASSPLGRSHEQYF.

This clone was detected once. The rearrangement uses TRBV7-3 and TRBJ2-5; 7 nucleotides match TRBD1. The CDR3 contains 13 residues. The germline CDR1 and CDR2 sequences are SGHTA and FQGTGA. V was clipped by 5 bases and J by 2 bases; unmatched bases: 2. CDR3 sequence (DNA): TGTGCCAGCAGCCCGGGACAGCAAGAGACCCAGTACTTC. Residues: CASSPGQQETQYF.

This chain uses TRBV19 with TRBJ1-3, with D perhaps TRBD1 (5 bases). V was cut by 3 bases and J by 4 bases, with 10 bases left in between. The CDR3 is 14 residues long. From germline, CDR1 is LNHDA and CDR2 SQIVND (reference sequence). The DNA of the CDR3 is TGTGCCAGTAGTATTCCAGGACACGGAAACACCATATATTTT. Amino acid sequence: CASSIPGHGNTIYF.

The chain uses TRBV10-2 and TRBJ1-1; D is ambiguous. CDR1 and CDR2 (germline): WSHSY, SAAADI. This CDR3 has 16 amino acids. V was clipped by 5 bases and J by 1 base, with 17 bases between them. The DNA of the CDR3 is TGCGCCAGCAGTCCCAATCGGCAGTCGGCGAACACTGAAGCTTTCTTT. It encodes CASSPNRQSANTEAFF.

This chain connects TRBV9 to TRBJ2-7; 8 bases line up with TRBD1. The CDR3 runs to 15 residues. The V gene end was trimmed by 4 bases and the J gene end by 4 bases; junction bases not matched to a gene: 10. CDR1 is SGDLS, CDR2 YYNGEE, per germline. CDR3 bases: TGTGCCAGCAGCCCCCCCGGGACAGGTGTGTACGAGCAGTACTTC. Amino acid sequence: CASSPPGTGVYEQYF.

The chain joins TRBV2 to TRBJ2-2; 10 bases are shared with TRBD1. CDR1 and CDR2 from the germline V gene are SNHLY and FYNNEI. This CDR3 spans 16 amino acids. V shed 3 bases and J 5 bases; nucleotides not matched to a gene: 6. The CDR3 spells CASSERDRGGTGELFF. In DNA, the CDR3 is TGTGCCAGCAGTGAGAGGGACAGGGGAGGGACCGGGGAGCTGTTTTTT.

This chain uses TRBV25-1 with TRBJ2-5; TRBD2 agrees at 7 bases. The junction had 9 bases not matched to a gene; V was cut back by 8 bases and J by 3 bases. The germline V gene encodes CDR1 MGHDK and CDR2 SYGVNS. The length of the CDR3 is 14 residues. The CDR3 sequence is CASSQAGLEETQYF. The DNA for the CDR3 is TGTGCCAGCTCCCAGGCAGGACTAGAAGAGACCCAGTACTTC.

The J gene is TRBJ1-1, the V gene TRBV28; 7 bases match TRBD1. Germline V gene sequence: CDR1 MDHEN, CDR2 SYDVKM. This CDR3 has 17 amino acids. The V and J ends lost 6 bases and 1 base, in that order; junction bases with no gene match: 14. The CDR3 DNA reads TGTGCCAGCAGACCTACGGGACAGCCTTTCGGGAACACTGAAGCTTTCTTT. Translating it yields CASRPTGQPFGNTEAFF. Filled out from reference TRBV28 and TRBJ1-1, the complete variable domain reads DVKVTQSSRYLVKRTGEKVFLECVQDMDHENMFWYRQDPGLGLRLIYFSYDVKMKEKGDIPEGYSVSREKKERFSLILESASTNQTSMYLCASRPTGQPFGNTEAFFGQGTRLTVV.